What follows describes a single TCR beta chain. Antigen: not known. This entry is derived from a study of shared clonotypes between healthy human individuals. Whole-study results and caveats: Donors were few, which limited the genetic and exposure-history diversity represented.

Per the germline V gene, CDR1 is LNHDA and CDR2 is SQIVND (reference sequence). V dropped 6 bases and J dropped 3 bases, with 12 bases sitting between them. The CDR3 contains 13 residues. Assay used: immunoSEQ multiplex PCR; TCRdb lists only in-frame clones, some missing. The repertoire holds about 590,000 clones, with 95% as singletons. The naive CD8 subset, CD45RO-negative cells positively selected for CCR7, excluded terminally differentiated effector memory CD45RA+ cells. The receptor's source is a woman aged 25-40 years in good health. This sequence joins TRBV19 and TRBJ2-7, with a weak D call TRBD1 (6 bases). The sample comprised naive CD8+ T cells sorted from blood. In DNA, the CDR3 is TGTGCCAGTAGCCGGGACATACTCTACGAGCAGTACTTC. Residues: CASSRDILYEQYF.